The 8 T cell receptor beta chains below come from one sample, sequenced in a study of PD-1 blockade in classical Hodgkin lymphoma. The time point denotes: newly diagnosed, previously untreated cHL patient sample. The repertoire was sequenced with immunoSEQ multiplex PCR; TCRdb's copy has only in-frame clones and lacks some. Among some 21,000 clones listed, around 94% were seen once. Sample: peripheral blood mononuclear cells (PBMCs). The origin of the receptors is a human donor with classical Hodgkin lymphoma.

The chain recombines TRBV6-1 with TRBJ1-4, with 9 positions matching TRBD1. The CDR3 is 16 residues long. CDR1 is MNHNS and CDR2 is SASEGT in the germline V gene. Losses at the gene ends were 2 bases for V and 5 bases for J; bases not matched to a gene: 6. CDR3 sequence reads: CASSETWDRENEKLFF. The CDR3 DNA follows: TGTGCCAGCAGTGAAACGTGGGACAGGGAAAATGAAAAACTGTTTTTT.

This rearrangement joins TRBV30 to TRBJ1-6; no firm D call. Germline loops: CDR1 GTSNPN, CDR2 SVGIG (reference sequence). The CDR3 consists of 11 residues. Trimming took 0 bases from V and 7 from J, leaving 1 base between them. The CDR3: CAWSVNSPLHF. The DNA of the CDR3 is TGTGCCTGGAGTGTAAATTCACCCCTCCACTTT.

The CDR3 loop reads CASSPPLAQSYEQYF. CDR3 DNA: TGTGCCAGCTCACCACCACTAGCGCAGTCCTACGAGCAGTACTTC. This chain uses TRBV18 with TRBJ2-7; 7 nucleotides match TRBD2. From germline, CDR1 is KGHSH and CDR2 LQKENI. The CDR3 is 15 residues long. The V segment lost 0 bases and the J segment 1 base; nucleotides outside the gene matches: 3.

The V gene is TRBV6-5, the J gene TRBJ2-3, with D uncertain. Germline CDR1 is MNHEY and CDR2 is SVGAGI. The CDR3 has 14 amino acids. Trimming took 9 bases from V and 1 from J, leaving 14 bases between them. The CDR3 DNA sequence: TGTGCCAGGATGAATCGGCCGGGCACAGATACGCAGTATTTT. It translates to CARMNRPGTDTQYF.

This chain joins TRBV6-1 and TRBJ1-6; D ambiguous. The V gene's germline CDR1 is MNHNS and CDR2 SASEGT. The CDR3 sequence is 17 residues long. Trimming pared 0 bases from V and 2 bases from J, leaving 11 bases between. The CDR3 sequence: CASSEALLRAYNSPLHF. The CDR3 DNA sequence: TGTGCCAGCAGTGAAGCCCTACTAAGGGCCTATAATTCACCCCTCCACTTT.

The CDR3 region is CASSLGEGEEQYF. In nucleotides, the CDR3 is TGTGCCAGCAGCTTAGGGGAGGGGGAGGAGCAGTACTTC. This chain links TRBV7-8 with TRBJ2-7, with a weak D call TRBD2 (7 bases). V was shortened by 1 base and J by 7 bases, with 11 bases between the two germline ends. The CDR3 is 13 residues long. The V gene's germline CDR1 is SGHVS and CDR2 FQNEAQ.

This clone has only a few counts. The rearrangement joins TRBV2 to TRBJ2-1; TRBD2 matches 14 bases. Germline V gene data show CDR1 as SNHLY and CDR2 as FYNNEI. The length of the CDR3 is 13 residues. Trimming at V came to 7 bases and at J to 8 bases, leaving 1 base not matched to a gene. The CDR3 protein is CASKTSGGDEQFF. CDR3 coding DNA: TGTGCCAGCAAGACTAGCGGGGGGGATGAGCAGTTCTTC.

The chain has TRBV11-2 and TRBJ2-6; a possible D gene is TRBD2 (6 bases). From germline, CDR1 is SGHAT and CDR2 FQNNGV. V lost 4 bases and J 2 bases, leaving 9 bases between the germline ends. This CDR3 comprises 15 residues. The CDR3 sequence is CASSWGVAGANVLTF. CDR3 nucleotides: TGTGCCAGCAGCTGGGGGGTGGCTGGGGCCAACGTCCTGACTTTC.